Each of the 13 T cell receptor beta chains below was sequenced from the same sample in a study of T cells after yellow fever vaccination. From the 5' RACE reads, TCRdb called clonotypes with MiXCR, one entry per CDR3 protein. The sample consists of just under 600,000 distinct CDR3 sequences, approximately 12% of them appearing once. Sequencing used PBMCs, obtained on the day of the yellow fever booster vaccination. Receptor source: a man aged 30-40 years who received the YFV17D yellow fever vaccine.

The sample holds one count of this clonotype. V usage is TRBV29-1 and J usage is TRBJ2-7; 7 positions match TRBD1. The V gene end was trimmed by 3 bases and the J gene end by 2 bases; junction bases not matched to a gene: 13. Germline V gene lookup returns CDR1 SQVTM and CDR2 ANQGSEA. CDR3 length equals 16 residues. The DNA of the CDR3 is TGCAGCGTTGAGGGAAGTTGGGACAGCGACCCCTACGAGCAGTACTTC. Its protein product is CSVEGSWDSDPYEQYF.

This clonotype was detected many times. This chain uses TRBV7-8 with TRBJ2-2; 7 bases fit TRBD1. Germline values: CDR1 SGHVS, CDR2 FQNEAQ. The CDR3 totals 15 residues. J was trimmed by 2 bases and V by 5 bases; bases with no gene match: 5. CDR3 DNA: TGTGCCAGCAGCCGCAGGGACAGCAACACCGGGGAGCTGTTTTTT. Translation: CASSRRDSNTGELFF.

This clonotype came up a few times. The V gene is TRBV7-8, the J gene TRBJ2-1, with D maybe TRBD1 (6 bases). Germline CDR1 SGHVS, CDR2 FQNEAQ. CDR3 length: 14 amino acids. Trimming took 1 base from V and 9 from J, leaving 13 bases between them. CDR3 amino acids: CASSLGGRSTEQFF. CDR3 nucleotides: TGTGCCAGCAGCTTAGGGGGGCGGTCTACTGAGCAGTTCTTC.

This clonotype was seen a handful of times. This chain links TRBV20-1 with TRBJ2-1; a weak D match, TRBD2 (6 bases). The CDR3 has 15 amino acids. Germline V gene lookup returns CDR1 DFQATT and CDR2 SNEGSKA (reference sequence). V was trimmed by 4 bases and J by 0 bases, leaving 13 bases between them. In nucleotides, the CDR3 is TGCAGTGCTACCACGGGAGACTCCTCCTACAATGAGCAGTTCTTC. Residues: CSATTGDSSYNEQFF.

This clonotype has only a few counts. The chain links TRBV2 to TRBJ2-1; D not resolved. The CDR3 is 11 residues long. CDR1 is SNHLY, CDR2 FYNNEI, per germline. The V and J ends lost 9 bases and 6 bases respectively, with 9 bases between them. The CDR3 spells CARRKGNEQFF. CDR3 DNA: TGTGCCAGGAGAAAGGGCAATGAGCAGTTCTTC. Supplemented by reference TRBV2 and TRBJ2-1, the full variable domain reads EPEVTQTPSHQVTQMGQEVILRCVPISNHLYFYWYRQILGQKVEFLVSFYNNEISEKSEIFDDQFSVERPDGSNFTLKIRSTKLEDSAMYFCARRKGNEQFFGPGTRLTVL.

V and J are TRBV6-6 and TRBJ2-3, with 7 bases aligning to TRBD1. Per the germline V gene, CDR1 is MNHNY and CDR2 is SVGAGI (reference sequence). There are 13 residues in the CDR3. J gave up 3 bases and V 9 bases, and 6 bases lay outside the gene matches. CDR3 in amino acids: CARRYRGTDTQYF. CDR3 DNA: TGTGCCAGGCGTTACAGGGGTACAGATACGCAGTATTTT.

This clonotype was counted only a few times. The J gene is TRBJ1-4, the V gene TRBV4-3, with D unresolved. Germline V gives CDR1 LGHNA, CDR2 YSLEER. V dropped 0 bases and J dropped 6 bases, with 17 bases sitting between them. This CDR3 has 17 residues. The CDR3 nucleotides are TGCGCCAGCAGCCAAGATGGGGTGGGTGGTGGGTATGAAAAACTGTTTTTT. Translating gives CASSQDGVGGGYEKLFF.

This clonotype was seen a handful of times. The chain joins TRBV7-2 to TRBJ2-1; 11 nucleotides line up with TRBD2. The V and J ends lost 6 bases and 10 bases, in that order; junction bases with no gene match: 8. The CDR3 sequence is 14 residues long. The germline V gene has CDR1 SGHTA and CDR2 FQGNSA. CDR3 sequence: CASRQLAGATEQFF. The CDR3 coding sequence is TGTGCCAGCAGGCAACTAGCGGGAGCCACGGAGCAGTTCTTC.

The chain joins TRBV6-2 or TRBV6-3 to TRBJ2-1; D is unresolved. Germline CDR1 reads MNHEY; CDR2 reads SVGEGT. The CDR3 loop spans 13 amino acids. With 4 bases removed from V and 2 bases from J, the gap between germline ends came to 6 bases. The CDR3 sequence: CASSWLPYNEQFF. In DNA form, the CDR3 reads TGTGCCAGCAGTTGGTTGCCCTACAATGAGCAGTTCTTC.

In this sample, this clonotype turned up a few times. The chain recombines TRBV7-2 with TRBJ2-7; weak D call: TRBD1 (6 bases). Trimming took 5 bases from V and 1 from J, leaving 12 bases between them. CDR1 is SGHTA, CDR2 FQGNSA, per germline. The CDR3 is 14 amino acids. CDR3 residues: CASSPLGQSYEQYF. In DNA, the CDR3 is TGTGCCAGCAGCCCTCTTGGACAGTCCTACGAGCAGTACTTC.

This clonotype was counted a few times. V and J are TRBV28 and TRBJ1-2, with D unresolved. V was cut by 4 bases and J by 0 bases, with 6 bases left in between. The CDR3 runs to 13 residues. Germline values: CDR1 MDHEN, CDR2 SYDVKM. CDR3 coding DNA: TGTGCCAGCAGTTCCGCGACTAACTATGGCTACACCTTC. Its translation is CASSSATNYGYTF.

This clonotype was observed a handful of times. The J gene is TRBJ2-5, the V gene TRBV10-1, with a tentative D call TRBD2 (5 bases). This CDR3 has 15 residues. Germline V CDR1 and CDR2: WNHNN, SYGVQD (reference sequence). The V and J ends lost 0 bases and 7 bases respectively, with 15 bases between them. The CDR3, as DNA: TGCGCCAGCAGTGAGTCGGTTTCGTCCAGCGGGACCCAGTACTTC. It specifies CASSESVSSSGTQYF.

The chain joins TRBV28 to TRBJ2-3; TRBD1 is a possible D gene (5 bases). Germline CDR1 and CDR2: MDHEN and SYDVKM. Trimming pared 7 bases from V and 4 bases from J, leaving 18 bases between. This CDR3 comprises 15 residues. The DNA for the CDR3 is TGTGCCAGCAAAGACAGCGTTAAGAATCCAGATACGCAGTATTTT. It translates to CASKDSVKNPDTQYF.